This T cell receptor (beta chain) was retrieved from a study of T cells in Graves' hyperthyroidism and ophthalmopathy. TCR beta CDR3 sequences were amplified from RNA transcripts. A first-round RT-PCR of the TCR CDR3 used the HTBI primer set. TCRdb used MiXCR to reprocess the multiplex PCR reads, holding one entry per CDR3 protein. The sample lists tens of thousands of distinct CDR3 sequences; roughly 58% were seen once. V was pared by 1 base and J by 7 bases, with 4 bases of the junction left unmatched. The CDR3 contains 15 residues. Germline CDR1 is SGHRS and CDR2 is YFSETQ. This clonotype was counted ten times or more.

Source material: blood. The receptor's source is a woman aged 60 to 75 with Graves' ophthalmopathy. J is TRBJ2-1 and V is TRBV5-1; 11 nucleotides match TRBD2. This CDR3 is CASSLRLAGGNEQFF. In nucleotides, the CDR3 is TGCGCCAGCAGCTTGAGGCTAGCGGGGGGAAATGAGCAGTTCTTC.